This is a list of T cell receptor beta chains from one sample in a study of blood T cell repertoires in COVID-19. Measured with immunoSEQ multiplex PCR; TCRdb has only the in-frame clones, and not every one. Here the sample spans approximately 150,000 clones, 75% to 90% being singletons. The sequenced sample consisted of PBMCs or T cells enriched from blood (not recorded which). These receptors originate from a man between 65 and 85 years old who had been exposed to COVID-19. Each CDR3 is given with its conserved first and last residue. A D gene is named only where the DNA matches it firmly. Some rows have no size entry. The others give once, few or many, or a class for an expanded clone.

j_call d_call clone_size v_call cdr3_aa cdr3_nt
TRBJ2-7 TRBD2 once TRBV6-5 CASSYSPSGSAYEQYF TGTGCCAGCAGTTACTCCCCTAGCGGGAGTGCCTACGAGCAGTACTTC
TRBJ1-2 . . TRBV28 CASSFYNGANGYTF TGTGCCAGCAGTTTCTATAATGGGGCGAATGGCTACACCTTC
TRBJ2-1 TRBD1 . TRBV5-4 CASSEAGGTYNEQFF TGTGCCAGCAGCGAAGCAGGGGGCACCTACAATGAGCAGTTCTTC
TRBJ2-7 . . TRBV4-3 CASSQEEGIEQYF TGCGCCAGCAGCCAAGAGGAGGGGATCGAGCAGTACTTC
TRBJ2-1 . . TRBV7-2 CASSYEGPAQFF TGTGCCAGCAGCTACGAGGGCCCAGCACAGTTCTTC
TRBJ1-1 . . TRBV11-2 CASSFTQRGTTNTEAFF TGTGCCAGCAGCTTTACCCAGCGCGGAACAACGAACACTGAAGCTTTCTTT
TRBJ2-7 TRBD2 many TRBV13 CASSLRTSGAFGDEQYF TGTGCCAGCAGCTTAAGGACTAGCGGGGCCTTTGGGGACGAGCAGTACTTC
TRBJ2-7 TRBD2 few TRBV5-8 CASSDGLAGGLGEQYF TGTGCCAGCAGCGATGGACTAGCGGGAGGTCTGGGAGAGCAGTACTTC
TRBJ1-2 TRBD1 . TRBV7-8 CASSPTDRESGYTF TGTGCCAGCAGCCCTACCGACAGGGAGTCTGGCTACACCTTC
TRBJ1-1 TRBD1 . TRBV6-1 CASSDPGTANTEAFF TGTGCCAGCAGTGACCCCGGGACAGCGAACACTGAAGCTTTCTTT
TRBJ1-1 . . TRBV14 CATGDGTEAFF TGTGCCACCGGAGACGGCACTGAAGCTTTCTTT
TRBJ1-2 TRBD1 . TRBV7-3 CASSPQGHYGYTF TGTGCCAGCAGCCCACAGGGGCACTATGGCTACACCTTC
TRBJ1-1 TRBD1 . TRBV28 CASRWTGGRTEAFF TGTGCCAGCAGATGGACAGGGGGACGGACTGAAGCTTTCTTT
TRBJ2-3 TRBD2 . TRBV11-2 CASSSGLAGGPNTQYF TGTGCCAGCAGCTCAGGACTAGCGGGGGGGCCGAATACGCAGTATTTT
TRBJ1-2 . . TRBV7-9 CASSLLLGEFEYTF TGTGCCAGCAGCTTATTGTTAGGAGAATTCGAGTACACCTTC
TRBJ1-1 . . TRBV6-2/TRBV6-3 CASSYPEATGGGEAFF TGTGCCAGCAGTTACCCCGAAGCTACAGGTGGCGGTGAAGCTTTCTTT
TRBJ2-6 . . TRBV7-2 CASSLATGSGANVLTF TGTGCCAGCAGCTTAGCAACAGGTTCGGGGGCCAACGTCCTGACTTTC
TRBJ2-3 . . TRBV4-2 CASSRDVRGTDTQYF TGTGCCAGCAGCCGAGACGTGCGTGGCACAGATACGCAGTATTTT
TRBJ2-7 TRBD2 . TRBV6-2/TRBV6-3 CASSYGSSGSLYEQYF TGTGCCAGCAGTTACGGCTCTAGCGGGAGTCTCTACGAGCAGTACTTC
TRBJ1-1 TRBD1 few TRBV25-1 CASSGQGEAEAFF TGTGCCAGCAGTGGACAGGGGGAGGCTGAAGCTTTCTTT
TRBJ2-1 . . TRBV10-3 CAIAARSYNEQFF TGTGCCATCGCGGCGAGGTCCTACAATGAGCAGTTCTTC
TRBJ1-6 . . TRBV5-1 CASSLLTGNDNSPLHF TGCGCCAGCAGCTTGCTTACGGGAAATGATAATTCACCCCTCCACTTT
TRBJ1-2 . . TRBV29-1 CSVEGRGSGYTF TGCAGCGTTGAAGGCAGGGGTAGCGGCTACACCTTC
TRBJ1-5 . . TRBV27 CASSLGLWGGGNQPQHF TGTGCCAGCAGTTTAGGGTTGTGGGGAGGGGGCAATCAGCCCCAGCATTTT
TRBJ2-3 . . TRBV9 CASSVGARTDTQYF TGTGCCAGCAGCGTAGGGGCCCGCACAGATACGCAGTATTTT
TRBJ2-5 . once TRBV7-5 CARSHRDYQETQYF TGTGCCAGAAGCCACCGGGACTACCAAGAGACCCAGTACTTC